This T cell receptor beta chain was sequenced for a study of T cell repertoires in cytomegalovirus infection. V lost 5 bases and J lost 4; bases outside the gene matches: 13. The germline gives CDR1 SGHTA, CDR2 FQGNSA. The CDR3 is 16 amino acids. TCRdb reprocessed the reads with MiXCR, giving one entry per CDR3 protein. The sample yields approximately 730,000 distinct CDR3 sequences, almost 30% seen once. Ten or more counts support this clonotype. Antigen: not known. The sequence came from a human donor in good health (CMV status not recorded). Some clones in this sample may be carry-over from other donors' samples. This rearrangement joins TRBV7-2 to TRBJ2-5, with 7 positions matching TRBD2. Here the sequenced sample was cultured CD8+ T cells from PBMCs, taken from culture after CMV antigen stimulation. The CDR3 DNA sequence: TGTGCCAGCAGCCAACGGGCCGGGGGGATTCGAGAGACCCAGTACTTC. Protein: CASSQRAGGIRETQYF.